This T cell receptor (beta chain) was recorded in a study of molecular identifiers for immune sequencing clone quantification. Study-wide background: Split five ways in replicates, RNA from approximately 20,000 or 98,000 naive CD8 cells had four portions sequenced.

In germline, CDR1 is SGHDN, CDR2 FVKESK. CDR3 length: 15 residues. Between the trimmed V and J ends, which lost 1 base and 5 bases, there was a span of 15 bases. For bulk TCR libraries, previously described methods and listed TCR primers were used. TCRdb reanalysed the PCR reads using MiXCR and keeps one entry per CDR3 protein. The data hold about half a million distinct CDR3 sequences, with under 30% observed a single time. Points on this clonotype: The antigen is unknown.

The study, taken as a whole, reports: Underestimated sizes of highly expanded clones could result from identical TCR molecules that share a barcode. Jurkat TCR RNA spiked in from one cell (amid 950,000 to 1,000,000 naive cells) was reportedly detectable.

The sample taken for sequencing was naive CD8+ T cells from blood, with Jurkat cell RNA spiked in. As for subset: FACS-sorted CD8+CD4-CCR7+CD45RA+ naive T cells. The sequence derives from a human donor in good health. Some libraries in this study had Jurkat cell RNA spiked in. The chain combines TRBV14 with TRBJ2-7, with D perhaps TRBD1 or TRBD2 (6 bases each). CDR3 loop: CASSQAFTGANEQYF. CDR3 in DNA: TGTGCCAGCAGCCAAGCCTTTACGGGGGCGAACGAGCAGTACTTC.